These 17 T cell receptor beta chains share one sample of origin, sequenced in a study of blood T cell repertoires in COVID-19. Profiling relied on immunoSEQ multiplex PCR, and the TCRdb table lists in-frame clones only, not all of them. The table includes a few hundred thousand clones, roughly four fifths detected once. The sequenced material came from PBMCs or T cells enriched from blood (not recorded which). The receptors come from a man between 35 and 55 years old who had recovered from COVID-19.

V usage is TRBV18 and J usage is TRBJ2-1, with 11 bases matching TRBD1. The V and J ends lost 5 bases and 8 bases, in that order; junction bases with no gene match: 2. CDR1 and CDR2 (germline): KGHSH, LQKENI. The length of the CDR3 is 13 residues. In DNA, the CDR3 is TGTGCCAGCTCAACGGGACAGGGGGATGAGCAGTTCTTC. As protein: CASSTGQGDEQFF. Drawing the rest from reference TRBV18 and TRBJ2-1, the complete variable domain is NAGVMQNPRHLVRRRGQEARLRCSPMKGHSHVYWYRQLPEEGLKFMVYLQKENIIDESGMPKERFSAEFPKEGPSILRIQQVVRGDSAAYFCASSTGQGDEQFFGPGTRLTVL.

This clone was seen once. This rearrangement joins TRBV9 to TRBJ2-2; 9 bases are a match to TRBD1. CDR3 length equals 14 residues. With V trimmed by 4 bases and J by 7 bases, 5 bases remained unmatched. Germline CDR1 is SGDLS and CDR2 is YYNGEE. CDR3 amino acids: CASSRQGGYGELFF. DNA of the CDR3: TGTGCCAGCAGCCGACAGGGGGGTTACGGGGAGCTGTTTTTT.

The V gene is TRBV19, the J gene TRBJ1-2, with D uncertain. The CDR3 covers 11 residues. CDR1 is LNHDA, CDR2 SQIVND, per germline (reference sequence). The V and J ends lost 6 bases and 6 bases respectively, with 8 bases between them. CDR3 DNA sequence: TGTGCCAGTAGCTACGGGAATGGCTACACCTTC. Translated, it gives CASSYGNGYTF. Full variable domain (rest looked up from reference TRBV19 and TRBJ1-2): DGGITQSPKYLFRKEGQNVTLSCEQNLNHDAMYWYRQDPGQGLRLIYYSQIVNDFQKGDIAEGYSVSREKKESFPLTVTSAQKNPTAFYLCASSYGNGYTFGSGTRLTVV.

The table lists this clone with a count of one. V usage is TRBV5-1 and J usage is TRBJ2-1; 7 bases align to TRBD1. Germline V gene data show CDR1 as SGHRS and CDR2 as YFSETQ. The CDR3 consists of 14 residues. The junction had 4 bases not matched to a gene; V was cut back by 4 bases and J by 3 bases. CDR3 nucleotide sequence: TGCGCCAGCAGCCCGGGACAGCTCTACAATGAGCAGTTCTTC. This encodes CASSPGQLYNEQFF.

J is TRBJ2-6 and V is TRBV12-5; D gene unclear. V shed 2 bases and J shed 1 base, with 6 bases lying between them. CDR1 is LGHNT, CDR2 FRNRAP, per germline. The CDR3 is 15 residues long. The CDR3 reads CASGLYSSGANVLTF. As DNA, the CDR3 is TGTGCTAGTGGTTTGTATTCTTCTGGGGCCAACGTCCTGACTTTC.

A few counts support this clone. This chain uses TRBV6-4 with TRBJ1-2; D gene unclear. CDR3 size: 13 residues. Germline CDR1 is MRHNA and CDR2 is SNTAGT. V was pared by 5 bases and J by 4 bases, with 11 bases between. The CDR3 region is CASSPEGGYGYTF. CDR3 nucleotides: TGTGCCAGCAGTCCGGAGGGAGGCTATGGCTACACCTTC.

V gene TRBV19 combines with J gene TRBJ1-4; 7 bases map to TRBD1. In germline, CDR1 is LNHDA, CDR2 SQIVND (reference sequence). Trimming removed 4 bases from V and 8 bases from J; junction bases left unmatched: 22. The CDR3 contains 19 residues. The CDR3 DNA reads as TGTGCCAGTAGTACCGATGCTGGGACAGCTACTGGCCCTTGGGAAAAACTGTTTTTT. This sequence encodes CASSTDAGTATGPWEKLFF.

The chain has TRBV4-1 and TRBJ2-7; possible D gene TRBD1, 6 bases. This CDR3 is 17 amino acids long. Trimming took off 1 base at V and 3 bases at J, with 19 bases between the two ends. The germline V gene has CDR1 MGHRA and CDR2 YSYEKL. CDR3 nucleotides: TGCGCCAGCAGCCAAGCGCCGTCAGGGGTTGGTCTCTACGAGCAGTACTTC. Protein product: CASSQAPSGVGLYEQYF.

This chain joins TRBV7-3 and TRBJ2-5; TRBD2 agrees at 7 bases. Germline-derived CDR1 and CDR2 are SGHTA and FQGTGA. Trimming removed 5 bases from V and 4 bases from J; junction bases left unmatched: 7. The CDR3 has 14 residues. As DNA, the CDR3 is TGTGCCAGCAGCCAAGCGGGACTTACAGAGACCCAGTACTTC. Translating gives CASSQAGLTETQYF.

V gene TRBV6-1 combines with J gene TRBJ1-2; D gene uncertain. V lost 1 base, J lost 3 bases, and 12 bases lay in between. Germline V gene sequence: CDR1 MNHNS, CDR2 SASEGT. The CDR3 runs 15 residues. DNA of the CDR3: TGTGCCAGCAGTGAAGGGCAGCTGGAGTACTATGGCTACACCTTC. It yields the protein CASSEGQLEYYGYTF.

This clone is a singleton in its sample. The V gene is TRBV6-5, the J gene TRBJ1-5; D perhaps matches TRBD1 (6 bases). Per the germline V gene, CDR1 is MNHEY and CDR2 is SVGAGI. V shed 5 bases and J shed 7 bases, with 12 bases lying between them. This CDR3 contains 13 residues. CDR3 loop: CASSLSGGQPQHF. The CDR3 nucleotides are TGTGCCAGCAGTCTTTCTGGGGGCCAGCCCCAGCATTTT.

The chain has TRBV24-1 and TRBJ2-1; 10 bases fit TRBD2. The V segment lost 3 bases and the J segment 7 bases; nucleotides outside the gene matches: 8. There are 16 residues in the CDR3. Per the germline V gene, CDR1 is KGHDR and CDR2 is SFDVKD. The CDR3 DNA sequence: TGTGCCACCAGTGATAGGGCTAGCGGGAGAAGGAATGAGCAGTTCTTC. Encoded protein: CATSDRASGRRNEQFF.

The chain joins TRBV3-1 (or the pseudogene TRBV3-2) to TRBJ1-1; 10 bases align to TRBD1. Unmatched junction bases numbered 5, after V lost 6 bases and J lost 4 bases. Looked up from germline, CDR1 is LGHDT and CDR2 is YNNKEL (reference sequence). The CDR3 has 14 residues. For the CDR3, the DNA is TGTGCCAGCAGTCGACAGGGGGCAGTCACTGAAGCTTTCTTT. It specifies CASSRQGAVTEAFF.

A remark on this clone: At one end the junction does not follow the germline gene, possibly because of a read error. The chain employs TRBV7-9 and TRBJ1-1; 7 nucleotides agree with TRBD1. Per germline, CDR1 SEHNR and CDR2 FQNEAQ (reference sequence). This CDR3 has 13 residues. This CDR3 is CASSLRDTGAGRF. CDR3 DNA sequence: TGTGCCAGCAGCCTTAGGGATACAGGGGCCGGCCGCTTT.

V usage is TRBV19 and J usage is TRBJ2-7; the D gene is possibly TRBD1 (6 bases). The germline CDR1 and CDR2 sequences are LNHDA and SQIVND (reference sequence). This CDR3 spans 14 amino acids. Trimming took 4 bases from V and 5 from J, leaving 15 bases between them. CDR3 nucleotides: TGTGCCAGTAGTAATTTCGTCAGGGGAAACGAGCAGTACTTC. The encoded protein is CASSNFVRGNEQYF.

V and J are TRBV19 and TRBJ1-2, with TRBD1 as a possible D gene (6 bases). Germline V gives CDR1 LNHDA, CDR2 SQIVND (reference sequence). The CDR3 is 14 amino acids. V lost 3 bases and J 2 bases, leaving 10 bases between the germline ends. The CDR3 loop reads CASSIPGANYGYTF. Written as DNA, the CDR3 is TGTGCCAGTAGTATTCCAGGGGCGAACTATGGCTACACCTTC.

The rearrangement uses TRBV6-6 and TRBJ2-1; D uncertain. The CDR3 spans 10 residues. V gave up 6 bases and J gave up 10 bases, with 7 bases separating them. Germline V CDR1 and CDR2: MNHNY, SVGAGI (reference sequence). CDR3 coding DNA: TGTGCCAGCAGAAACGGGGAGCAGTTCTTC. It yields the protein CASRNGEQFF.